This is a list of T cell receptor beta chains from one sample in a study of CD8 T cells in Susac syndrome. A single record per CDR3 protein comes from TCRdb applying MiXCR to the immunoSEQ multiplex PCR reads. Of 170,000 or so distinct CDR3 sequences in the sample, around 93% were seen once. The sample consisted of CD4+ T cells from PBMCs. All receptors derive from a human donor with multiple sclerosis. CDR3s include the opening cysteine and the closing phenylalanine or tryptophan.

TRBV6-5 | 14 | CASSGGLAQETQYF
TRBV4-3 | 15 | CASSQGAGGGGELFF
TRBV3-1 | 13 | CASSLGGVDTQYF
TRBV20-1 | 12 | CSARFLVETQYF
TRBV18 | 15 | CASSPPTGGGTEAFF
TRBV6-6 | 16 | CASYRHGGANTGELFF
TRBV19 | 13 | CASSQQGTVGYTF
TRBV5-1 | 14 | CASTHSDSSYEQYF
TRBV2 | 16 | CASSGRLQGTTDTQYF
TRBV6-6 | 11 | CASRNSFGYTF
TRBV29-1 | 14 | CSVVFGGQLYGYTF
TRBV20-1 | 15 | CSARLDTLLNTEAFF
TRBV7-7 | 16 | CASSPGQGGVYNEQFF
TRBV11-2 | 15 | CASSLVSGSSYEQYF
TRBV3-1 | 11 | CASTTTGELFF
TRBV19 | 12 | CASSMVAGEQYF
TRBV6-5 | 15 | CARSRLAGEYNEQFF
TRBV12-3/TRBV12-4 | 15 | CASSLRGLASIRQFF
TRBV7-3 | 14 | CASSRQGGTDTQYF
TRBV5-1 | 13 | CASSFPSGNEQFF
TRBV29-1 | 13 | CSVAIWTAGELFF
TRBV3-1 | 13 | CASSQGAVYGYTF
TRBV30 | 13 | CAIWAGASGTQYF
TRBV3-1 | 13 | CASSHQVPGGYTF
TRBV6-1 | 13 | CASARQGNQPQHF
TRBV28 | 15 | CASTGGGAMRTEAFF
TRBV13 | 17 | CASSLPLGLSGANVLTF
TRBV6-1 | 16 | CASTPLAGVSYNEQFF
TRBV20-1 | 13 | CSARAGSNEKLFF
TRBV5-6 | 16 | CASSLVASVRTDTQYF
TRBV6-5 | 16 | CASSYSGIGVNSPLHF
TRBV6-5 | 15 | CASSRDSSSGNTIYF
TRBV29-1 | 13 | CSVYVQGAYEQYF
TRBV6-5 | 16 | CASSSVAESSTDTQYF
TRBV7-9 | 19 | CASSGVSGPSGEGKETQYF
TRBV3-1 | 14 | CASRLGGASNEQFF
TRBV3-1 | 14 | CASSQEWDRGLYTF
TRBV28 | 13 | CASSHGQRDTQYF
TRBV12-3/TRBV12-4 | 12 | CASGTVFYEQYF
TRBV12-3/TRBV12-4 | 16 | CASSLVIMGGANVLTF